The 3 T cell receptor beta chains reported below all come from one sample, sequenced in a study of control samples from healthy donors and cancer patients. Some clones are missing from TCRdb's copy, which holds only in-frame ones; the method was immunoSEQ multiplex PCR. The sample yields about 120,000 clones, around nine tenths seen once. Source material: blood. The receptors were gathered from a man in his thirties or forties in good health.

CDR3 nucleotides: TGCGCCAGCAGCCAAGTGGATTTAGGTATTCCTCGGGACGAGCAGTACTTC. It yields the protein CASSQVDLGIPRDEQYF. This sequence joins TRBV4-1 and TRBJ2-7; D is ambiguous. This CDR3 has 17 residues. CDR1 and CDR2 from the germline V gene are MGHRA and YSYEKL. Trimming cost V 1 base and J 5 bases, with 21 bases left between them.

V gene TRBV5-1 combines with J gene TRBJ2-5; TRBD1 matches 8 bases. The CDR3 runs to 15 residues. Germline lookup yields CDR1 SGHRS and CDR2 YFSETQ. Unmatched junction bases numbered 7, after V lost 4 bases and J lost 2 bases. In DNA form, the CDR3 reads TGCGCCAGCAGCACCGGACAGGGAGGACAAGAGACCCAGTACTTC. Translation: CASSTGQGGQETQYF. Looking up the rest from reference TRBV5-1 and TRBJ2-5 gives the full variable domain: KAGVTQTPRYLIKTRGQQVTLSCSPISGHRSVSWYQQTPGQGLQFLFEYFSETQRNKGNFPGRFSGRQFSNSRSEMNVSTLELGDSALYLCASSTGQGGQETQYFGPGTRLLVL.

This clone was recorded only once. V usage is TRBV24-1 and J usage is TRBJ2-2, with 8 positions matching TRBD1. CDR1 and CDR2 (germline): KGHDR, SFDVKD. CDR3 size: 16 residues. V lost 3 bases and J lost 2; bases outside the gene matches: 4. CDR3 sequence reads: CATSDPGQGNTGELFF. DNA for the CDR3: TGTGCCACCAGTGATCCAGGACAGGGAAACACCGGGGAGCTGTTTTTT.